Following are 27 T cell receptor beta chains from one sample sequenced in a study of blood T cell repertoires in COVID-19. Generated by immunoSEQ multiplex PCR, the TCRdb table keeps only in-frame clones and is missing some. Here the sample spans some 100,000 clones, over 65% being singletons. Sequencing was performed on peripheral blood. All receptors come from a woman aged 60-70 years with acute or convalescent COVID-19.

The CDR3 coding sequence is TGCGCCACTTCGTTAGAAACCGGGGAGCTGTTTTTT. Translated, it gives CATSLETGELFF. The genes are TRBV10-2 and TRBJ2-2; D remains unclear. V lost 10 bases, J lost 5 bases, and 11 bases lay in between. CDR1 and CDR2 (germline): WSHSY, SAAADI. This CDR3 contains 12 residues.

V usage is TRBV4-1 and J usage is TRBJ2-3, with TRBD2 matching 10 bases. V trimming: 0 bases; J trimming: 1 base; junction bases outside the gene matches: 4. Germline CDR1 reads MGHRA; CDR2 reads YSYEKL. This CDR3 spans 17 amino acids. The DNA of the CDR3 is TGCGCCAGCAGCCAAGATGGACTAGCGGCAGGCACAGATACGCAGTATTTT. Translation gives CASSQDGLAAGTDTQYF.

V and J are TRBV12-5 and TRBJ2-3; 11 nucleotides line up with TRBD2. Germline CDR1 and CDR2: LGHNT and FRNRAP. The CDR3 totals 14 residues. The V gene end was trimmed by 5 bases and the J gene end by 6 bases; junction bases not matched to a gene: 4. CDR3 region: CASGHSGRADTQYF. Here the CDR3 DNA reads TGTGCTAGTGGTCATAGCGGGAGGGCCGATACGCAGTATTTT.

The chain has TRBV5-8 and TRBJ1-6; a possible D gene is TRBD1 (6 bases). The CDR3 has 14 amino acids. Germline CDR1 is SGHTS and CDR2 is YDEGEE. V was clipped by 3 bases and J by 8 bases, with 12 bases between them. CDR3: CASSSGQWDSPLHF. CDR3 DNA sequence: TGTGCCAGCAGCTCTGGACAGTGGGATTCACCCCTCCACTTT.

The chain combines TRBV2 with TRBJ2-7, with D unclear. Germline CDR1 SNHLY, CDR2 FYNNEI. CDR3 size: 13 residues. V was shortened by 6 bases and J by 3 bases, with 12 bases between the two germline ends. The CDR3 loop reads CASRSTFYYEQYF. The CDR3 nucleotides are TGTGCCAGCAGGTCGACTTTCTACTACGAGCAGTACTTC.

There are many counts of this clone. The chain carries TRBV4-1 and TRBJ2-7; a possible D gene is TRBD2 (5 bases). Germline V gene sequence: CDR1 MGHRA, CDR2 YSYEKL. Trimming took 1 base from V and 4 from J, leaving 14 bases between them. The CDR3 has 15 amino acids. Here the CDR3 DNA reads TGCGCCAGCAGCCAAGGTGGCATCGGGGTATACGAGCAGTACTTC. This sequence encodes CASSQGGIGVYEQYF.

In its sample, this clone was seen many times. The chain employs TRBV5-4 and TRBJ1-1; D perhaps matches TRBD1 (5 bases). Deletions cut 0 bases from V and 6 bases from J, with 9 bases between. The germline V gene encodes CDR1 SGHNT and CDR2 YYREEE (reference sequence). The length of the CDR3 is 13 residues. CDR3 nucleotide sequence: TGTGCCAGCAGCTTGGGGGGGGACGCTGAAGCTTTCTTT. Residues: CASSLGGDAEAFF.

The gene calls are TRBV6-5 and TRBJ1-5; D is perhaps TRBD1 (6 bases). This CDR3 is built from 14 residues. With 6 bases removed from V and 7 bases from J, the gap between germline ends came to 16 bases. From germline, CDR1 is MNHEY and CDR2 SVGAGI. CDR3 nucleotides: TGTGCCAGCAGCCCAACAGGGCCCGGCCAGCCCCAGCATTTT. Its translation: CASSPTGPGQPQHF.

DNA for the CDR3: TGCAGCGGGGGACAGGGTGCTAACTATGGCTACACCTTC. This codes for CSGGQGANYGYTF. The chain joins TRBV29-1 to TRBJ1-2; 9 positions match TRBD1. This CDR3 spans 13 amino acids. Germline trimming cut 7 bases from V and 0 bases from J; bases unmatched to any gene: 3. Germline lookup yields CDR1 SQVTM and CDR2 ANQGSEA.

This chain uses TRBV6-5 with TRBJ2-7, with TRBD1 as a possible D gene (5 bases). The CDR3 sequence is 15 residues long. Germline V gives CDR1 MNHEY, CDR2 SVGAGI. Trimming shortened V by 4 bases and J by 2 bases, and 15 bases separated the two germline ends. CDR3 in amino acids: CASSFTLDNPYEQYF. The CDR3 region has the DNA TGTGCCAGCAGTTTTACTCTGGACAATCCCTACGAGCAGTACTTC.

Worth noting for this clone: At one end the junction does not follow the germline gene, possibly because of a read error. V is TRBV9 and J is TRBJ2-7; possibly TRBD1 for D (8 bases). The V gene's germline CDR1 is SGDLS and CDR2 YYNGEE. The CDR3 contains 13 residues. The CDR3 DNA sequence: TGTGCCAGCAGCGGAGGGGAGCGGGACAGGTTTGTTTTC. Protein sequence: CASSGGERDRFVF.

The sample holds one count of this clone. This chain connects TRBV6-2 or TRBV6-3 to TRBJ1-2; D remains unclear. The ends were cut back, 0 bases at V and 7 bases at J, with 15 bases in the middle. The V gene's germline CDR1 is MNHEY and CDR2 SVGEGT. This CDR3 comprises 15 residues. CDR3 loop: CASSYSGSTAFGYTF. Written as DNA, the CDR3 is TGTGCCAGCAGTTACTCGGGCTCGACGGCTTTTGGCTACACCTTC.

The chain uses TRBV7-2 and TRBJ1-3; no clear D. The V gene lost 0 bases and the J gene lost 0 bases, with 6 bases spanning the gap. Germline V CDR1 and CDR2: SGHTA, FQGNSA. CDR3 size: 15 residues. The CDR3 sequence: CASSLAAGSGNTIYF. DNA for the CDR3: TGTGCCAGCAGCTTAGCCGCGGGCTCTGGAAACACCATATATTTT.

By sample share, this clone is medium-sized. The rearrangement uses TRBV28 and TRBJ2-3; D is possibly TRBD2 (5 bases). The V gene lost 2 bases and the J gene lost 2 bases, with 8 bases spanning the gap. This CDR3 comprises 14 residues. CDR1 and CDR2 (germline): MDHEN, SYDVKM. The CDR3 DNA reads as TGTGCCAGCAGTTTAGAGGACTCCACAGATACGCAGTATTTT. Its translation: CASSLEDSTDTQYF. Together with reference TRBV28 and TRBJ2-3, the CDR3 gives the full variable domain: DVKVTQSSRYLVKRTGEKVFLECVQDMDHENMFWYRQDPGLGLRLIYFSYDVKMKEKGDIPEGYSVSREKKERFSLILESASTNQTSMYLCASSLEDSTDTQYFGPGTRLTVL.

V is TRBV12-3 or TRBV12-4 and J is TRBJ2-1, with a weak D call TRBD1 (6 bases). V lost 11 bases, J lost 14 bases, and 13 bases lay in between. The CDR3 is 9 amino acids. CDR3 loop: CALGAREFF. The CDR3 nucleotides are TGTGCCTTGGGGGCAAGGGAGTTCTTC.

In DNA, the CDR3 is TGTGCCAGCAGTTTATCTCTGAGTAATTCACCCCTCCACTTT. Translated: CASSLSLSNSPLHF. V and J are TRBV6-5 and TRBJ1-6; D is unclear. The V gene lost 4 bases and the J gene lost 6 bases, with 10 bases spanning the gap. Germline V gene data show CDR1 as MNHEY and CDR2 as SVGAGI. The CDR3 is 14 residues long.

This clone was counted only a few times. The V and J genes are TRBV5-5 and TRBJ1-1; D is possibly TRBD1 (5 bases). V lost 2 bases, J lost 3 bases, and 11 bases lay in between. This CDR3 region has 14 residues. The germline V gene encodes CDR1 SGHKS and CDR2 YYEKEE (reference sequence). The CDR3, as DNA: TGTGCCAGCAGCTTAGCAGGGCGAGACACTGAAGCTTTCTTT. It is translated as CASSLAGRDTEAFF.

This clone was found once. The V call is TRBV3-1 (or the pseudogene TRBV3-2), the J call TRBJ2-1, with TRBD2 matching 7 bases. The V gene's germline CDR1 is LGHDT and CDR2 YNNKEL (reference sequence). Germline trimming cut 4 bases from V and 2 bases from J; bases unmatched to any gene: 5. The CDR3 runs to 15 residues. In DNA form, the CDR3 reads TGTGCCAGCAGCCCCTCGGCGGGAGCCTACAATGAGCAGTTCTTC. It encodes CASSPSAGAYNEQFF.

CDR3 sequence reads: CASSEAPGPNTEAFF. The CDR3 DNA sequence: TGTGCCAGCAGTGAAGCGCCAGGGCCGAACACTGAAGCTTTCTTT. V usage is TRBV6-1 and J usage is TRBJ1-1, with D tentatively TRBD1 (5 bases). The CDR3 consists of 15 residues. Looked up from germline, CDR1 is MNHNS and CDR2 is SASEGT. V was trimmed by 0 bases and J by 1 base, leaving 9 bases between them.

This clone was picked up one time. Its ends do not fully match the called genes, so a read error is possible. The chain employs TRBV19 and TRBJ1-4; maybe TRBD1 (5 bases). Germline V gene data show CDR1 as LNHDA and CDR2 as SQIVND (reference sequence). The CDR3 contains 15 residues. CDR3 sequence (DNA): TGTGTCAGTACGCGGCGGGGGACAACTAATGAAAAACTGTTTTTT. Amino acid sequence: CVSTRRGTTNEKLFF.

This chain joins TRBV5-6 and TRBJ2-5; TRBD1 agrees at 9 bases. Germline V lookup: CDR1 SGHDT, CDR2 YYEEEE. V lost 4 bases and J lost 4; bases outside the gene matches: 2. This CDR3 has 13 residues. In DNA form, the CDR3 reads TGTGCCAGCAGCGAGGACAGGGGAGAGACCCAGTACTTC. Encoded protein: CASSEDRGETQYF.

V is TRBV5-4 and J is TRBJ2-7, with D possibly matching TRBD2 (6 bases). This CDR3 spans 14 amino acids. CDR1 and CDR2 (germline): SGHNT, YYREEE (reference sequence). V lost 3 bases and J 3 bases, leaving 13 bases between the germline ends. The CDR3 loop is CASSSPGTLYEQYF. In nucleotides, the CDR3 is TGTGCCAGCAGCTCGCCCGGGACTCTCTACGAGCAGTACTTC.

The rearrangement links TRBV6-5 to TRBJ1-2; 8 bases match TRBD1. This CDR3 is built from 13 residues. J gave up 6 bases and V 6 bases, and 6 bases lay outside the gene matches. The V gene's germline CDR1 is MNHEY and CDR2 SVGAGI. The CDR3 bases are TGTGCCAGCAGATTAGGGACAGGTGATGGCTACACCTTC. Translating it yields CASRLGTGDGYTF.

The chain is built from TRBV7-8 and TRBJ2-1; a weak D match, TRBD1 (5 bases). CDR1 is SGHVS and CDR2 is FQNEAQ in the germline V gene. CDR3 size: 15 residues. Deletions cut 3 bases from V and 0 bases from J, with 9 bases between. The CDR3 nucleotides read TGTGCCAGCAGCTTGCGGACAAGCTCCTACAATGAGCAGTTCTTC. The encoded protein is CASSLRTSSYNEQFF.

Regarding this clone: The junction does not match germline at one end; this may be a read error. CDR3 sequence (DNA): TGTGCCAGTAGGATAGGACTAGCGGGCACAGATACGCAGTATTTT. This sequence encodes CASRIGLAGTDTQYF. The chain links TRBV19 to TRBJ2-3; 10 bases map to TRBD2. The V gene's germline CDR1 is LNHDA and CDR2 SQIVND (reference sequence). The CDR3 runs to 15 residues. The variable domain in full, with the rest retrieved from reference TRBV19 and TRBJ2-3, is DGGITQSPKYLFRKEGQNVTLSCEQNLNHDAMYWYRQDPGQGLRLIYYSQIVNDFQKGDIAEGYSVSREKKESFPLTVTSAQKNPTAFYLCASRIGLAGTDTQYFGPGTRLTVL.

CDR3 amino acids: CASSHLRSGANVLTF. The CDR3 region has the DNA TGTGCCAGCAGCCACCTGCGCTCTGGGGCCAACGTCCTGACTTTC. J is TRBJ2-6 and V is TRBV7-3; D remains unclear. The CDR3 consists of 15 residues. CDR1 SGHTA and CDR2 FQGTGA come from the germline V gene. V was trimmed by 5 bases and J by 0 bases, leaving 8 bases between them.

This clone was counted between two and nine times. The chain carries TRBV11-2 and TRBJ2-1; 8 positions agree with TRBD2. The germline V gene has CDR1 SGHAT and CDR2 FQNNGV. Trimming removed 1 base from V and 3 bases from J; junction bases left unmatched: 5. The CDR3 spans 16 residues. DNA of the CDR3: TGTGCCAGCAGCTTAGGGCTAGCGGGCAACTACAATGAGCAGTTCTTC. It translates to CASSLGLAGNYNEQFF.